Shown below are 24 T cell receptor beta chains from a single sample sequenced in a study of cytomegalovirus exposure and HLA in healthy donors. Assay: immunoSEQ multiplex PCR; the TCRdb copy retains only in-frame clones and omits some. The sample lists 150,000 to 200,000 clones, 86% occurring once. The sample was PBMCs. All receptors come from a woman aged 18-29 years in good health and CMV-seronegative.

This clone was picked up one time. The chain has TRBV6-6 and TRBJ1-5; TRBD1 matches 9 bases. CDR1 MNHNY and CDR2 SVGAGI come from the germline V gene (reference sequence). With 7 bases clipped from V and 4 bases from J, the junction kept 8 bases outside the gene matches. CDR3 length equals 15 residues. The CDR3 here is CASTTGTGWNQPQHF. CDR3 DNA sequence: TGTGCCAGCACTACCGGGACAGGGTGGAATCAGCCCCAGCATTTT.

This chain joins TRBV5-1 and TRBJ1-1; TRBD1 is a possible D gene (6 bases). Germline lookup yields CDR1 SGHRS and CDR2 YFSETQ. This CDR3 region has 14 residues. V shed 5 bases and J shed 4 bases, with 15 bases lying between them. CDR3 in amino acids: CASSPGVGGTEAFF. The CDR3 nucleotides are TGCGCCAGCAGTCCAGGGGTAGGGGGCACTGAAGCTTTCTTT.

V is TRBV6-5 and J is TRBJ1-5; no reliable D call. Trimming removed 0 bases from V and 6 bases from J, with 12 bases in between. Germline V gene sequence: CDR1 MNHEY, CDR2 SVGAGI. The length of the CDR3 is 15 residues. The CDR3 sequence: CASSYSSHPGQPQHF. CDR3 coding DNA: TGTGCCAGCAGTTACTCGTCGCATCCCGGTCAGCCCCAGCATTTT.

The rearrangement links TRBV6-5 to TRBJ2-7; 7 bases line up with TRBD1. The CDR3 loop spans 14 amino acids. With 2 bases clipped from V and 2 bases from J, the junction kept 3 bases outside the gene matches. Germline CDR1 and CDR2: MNHEY and SVGAGI. The CDR3 coding sequence is TGTGCCAGCAGTTACGGGACAGTTCCCTACGAGCAGTACTTC. Translated, it gives CASSYGTVPYEQYF.

The rearrangement uses TRBV11-2 and TRBJ2-5, with a tentative D call TRBD1 (6 bases). This CDR3 is 16 amino acids long. Trimming took off 5 bases at V and 5 bases at J, with 21 bases between the two ends. In germline, CDR1 is SGHAT, CDR2 FQNNGV. CDR3 protein: CASSTAPTGSGETQYF. As DNA, the CDR3 is TGTGCCAGCAGCACGGCCCCAACAGGGTCGGGGGAGACCCAGTACTTC.

The chain is built from TRBV29-1 and TRBJ1-2; 7 nucleotides agree with TRBD1. CDR1 is SQVTM, CDR2 ANQGSEA, per germline. The CDR3 length is 13 residues. The ends lost 1 base at V and 9 bases at J; junction bases unmatched: 8. The CDR3 region is CSVEVGTDVSYTF. The CDR3 DNA follows: TGCAGCGTTGAAGTGGGGACAGACGTAAGCTACACCTTC.

This chain joins TRBV4-1 and TRBJ2-1; 8 bases are shared with TRBD2. The CDR3 sequence is 17 residues long. From germline, CDR1 is MGHRA and CDR2 YSYEKL. V shed 0 bases and J 3 bases; nucleotides not matched to a gene: 7. The CDR3 here is CASSQDPGSGDYNEQFF. The CDR3 bases are TGCGCCAGCAGCCAAGATCCGGGTAGCGGGGACTACAATGAGCAGTTCTTC.

The V call is TRBV27, the J call TRBJ2-5; D not certain. The V gene lost 6 bases and the J gene lost 4 bases, with 9 bases spanning the gap. The CDR3 contains 12 residues. Germline V gene sequence: CDR1 MNHEY, CDR2 SMNVEV (reference sequence). The CDR3 here is CASRRGIETQYF. The CDR3 DNA follows: TGTGCCAGCAGGCGAGGAATAGAGACCCAGTACTTC.

This clone was seen once. The V call is TRBV4-1, the J call TRBJ1-2, with D possibly TRBD1 on 6 matching bases. Trimming took 2 bases from V and 4 from J, leaving 14 bases between them. The germline gives CDR1 MGHRA, CDR2 YSYEKL. The CDR3 sequence is 15 residues long. CDR3 DNA sequence: TGCGCCAGCAGCCAAACAGGGCCGTATGGCTATGGCTACACCTTC. Translated, it gives CASSQTGPYGYGYTF.

The V gene is TRBV9, the J gene TRBJ2-7, with a weak D call TRBD2 (6 bases). V was shortened by 4 bases and J by 4 bases, with 12 bases between the two germline ends. The CDR3 covers 13 residues. Germline V lookup: CDR1 SGDLS, CDR2 YYNGEE. In DNA form, the CDR3 reads TGTGCCAGCAGCCTGGGGGGACCTTACGAGCAGTACTTC. It translates to CASSLGGPYEQYF.

V usage is TRBV30 and J usage is TRBJ1-4; D uncertain. The length of the CDR3 is 13 residues. V was shortened by 3 bases and J by 7 bases, with 12 bases between the two germline ends. CDR1 is GTSNPN, CDR2 SVGIG, per germline (reference sequence). This CDR3 is CAWRGGPGEKLFF. The DNA for the CDR3 is TGTGCCTGGAGAGGTGGTCCAGGTGAAAAACTGTTTTTT.

The chain has TRBV30 and TRBJ1-3; a possible D gene is TRBD1 (5 bases). This CDR3 is 12 amino acids long. Germline CDR1 reads GTSNPN; CDR2 reads SVGIG (reference sequence). With 2 bases removed from V and 8 bases from J, the gap between germline ends came to 10 bases. The CDR3 reads CAWSPGFDTIYF. CDR3 DNA sequence: TGTGCCTGGAGTCCAGGGTTTGACACCATATATTTT. The full variable domain, in which reference TRBV30 and TRBJ1-3 provide the parts outside the CDR3, is SQTIHQWPATLVQPVGSPLSLECTVEGTSNPNLYWYRQAAGRGLQLLFYSVGIGQISSEVPQNLSASRPQDRQFILSSKKLLLSDSGFYLCAWSPGFDTIYFGEGSWLTVV.

V usage is TRBV11-2 and J usage is TRBJ1-1; D gene unclear. The CDR3 runs 14 residues. Deletions cut 0 bases from V and 1 base from J, with 6 bases between. Germline CDR1 and CDR2: SGHAT and FQNNGV. CDR3 region: CASSLEFRNTEAFF. CDR3 DNA sequence: TGTGCCAGCAGCTTAGAATTTAGGAACACTGAAGCTTTCTTT.

The J gene is TRBJ2-7, the V gene TRBV7-8; 10 nucleotides line up with TRBD2. Trimming removed 6 bases from V and 3 bases from J; junction bases left unmatched: 5. The CDR3 has 14 residues. Per the germline V gene, CDR1 is SGHVS and CDR2 is FQNEAQ. Here the CDR3 reads CASSRTSGNYEQYF. The CDR3 DNA is TGTGCCAGCAGTCGGACTAGCGGAAACTACGAGCAGTACTTC.

The genes are TRBV2 and TRBJ1-1, with a possible D match to TRBD1 (5 bases). From germline, CDR1 is SNHLY and CDR2 FYNNEI. This CDR3 spans 11 amino acids. Trimming stripped 7 bases from V and 7 bases from J, with 10 bases between. CDR3 loop: CASIGGSEAFF. The CDR3 DNA reads as TGTGCCAGCATTGGGGGGAGTGAAGCTTTCTTT.

The CDR3 loop reads CASSITDDYGELFF. The CDR3 coding sequence is TGTGCCAGCAGTATCACCGATGACTACGGGGAGCTGTTTTTT. The V call is TRBV27, the J call TRBJ2-2, with a possible D match to TRBD2 (5 bases). Deletions cut 5 bases from V and 7 bases from J, with 14 bases between. This CDR3 is built from 14 residues. The germline gives CDR1 MNHEY, CDR2 SMNVEV (reference sequence).

This clone is a singleton in its sample. The genes are TRBV15 and TRBJ2-7; 12 bases are a match to TRBD2. Looked up from germline, CDR1 is LNHNV and CDR2 is YYDKDF (reference sequence). There are 18 residues in the CDR3. Losses at the gene ends were 2 bases for V and 4 bases for J; bases not matched to a gene: 12. As DNA, the CDR3 is TGTGCCACCAGCAGATCCCGCCCCACTAGCGGGGGGATGTACGAGCAGTACTTC. This translates into CATSRSRPTSGGMYEQYF.

V is TRBV30 and J is TRBJ1-6, with a tentative D call TRBD1 (5 bases). The germline V gene has CDR1 GTSNPN and CDR2 SVGIG (reference sequence). CDR3 length: 16 amino acids. The V and J ends lost 2 bases and 8 bases respectively, with 19 bases between them. The chain's CDR3 is CAWSIPRAAGHSPLHF. In DNA, the CDR3 is TGTGCCTGGAGTATTCCAAGGGCTGCAGGGCATTCACCCCTCCACTTT.

The genes are TRBV18 and TRBJ1-1, with a tentative D call TRBD1 (5 bases). The CDR3 is made up of 16 amino acids. Trimming pared 4 bases from V and 1 base from J, leaving 16 bases between. Germline V gene sequence: CDR1 KGHSH, CDR2 LQKENI. The CDR3 DNA reads as TGTGCCAGCTCACTGGGACTGACAGTAGAGAACACTGAAGCTTTCTTT. Translating it yields CASSLGLTVENTEAFF.

About this clone itself: Other nucleotide sequences in the sample specify the same CDR3. The genes are TRBV30 and TRBJ1-1; maybe TRBD1 (6 bases). CDR1 and CDR2 from the germline V gene are GTSNPN and SVGIG (reference sequence). CDR3 length: 13 amino acids. V lost 3 bases and J lost 1, with 9 bases in between. CDR3 in DNA: TGTGCCTGGAGCTTGACAGGGAACACTGAAGCTTTCTTT. It specifies CAWSLTGNTEAFF.

The V gene is TRBV7-9, the J gene TRBJ1-1, with 7 nucleotides matching TRBD1. V was pared by 5 bases and J by 10 bases, with 7 bases of the junction left unmatched. CDR1 SEHNR and CDR2 FQNEAQ come from the germline V gene (reference sequence). The length of the CDR3 is 12 residues. CDR3 coding DNA: TGTGCCAGCAGCCAAATTGACAGGGTAGCTTTCTTT. Encoded protein: CASSQIDRVAFF.

The sample holds a few counts of this clone. The gene calls are TRBV4-1 and TRBJ1-1; TRBD1 is a possible D gene (5 bases). CDR1 and CDR2 from the germline V gene are MGHRA and YSYEKL. Trimming left V 1 base short and J 11 bases short, with 14 bases between. The CDR3 is made up of 13 amino acids. In DNA, the CDR3 is TGCGCCAGCAGCCAAGCAGGGTGGCATGCGGCTTTCTTT. This translates into CASSQAGWHAAFF.

V gene TRBV7-2 combines with J gene TRBJ2-5, with TRBD1 identical over 7 bases. CDR3 length equals 13 residues. Germline values: CDR1 SGHTA, CDR2 FQGNSA. V shed 4 bases and J 5 bases; nucleotides not matched to a gene: 4. CDR3 bases: TGTGCCAGCAGCTGGACAGGATCCGAGACCCAGTACTTC. Translation: CASSWTGSETQYF.

The rearrangement uses TRBV11-2 and TRBJ2-7, with a tentative D call TRBD1 (5 bases). This CDR3 is built from 14 residues. Trimming shortened V by 6 bases and J by 0 bases, and 12 bases separated the two germline ends. Germline V gene lookup returns CDR1 SGHAT and CDR2 FQNNGV. The CDR3 sequence is CASRGTGLSYEQYF. The CDR3 region has the DNA TGTGCCAGCAGGGGAACAGGTCTCTCCTACGAGCAGTACTTC.